A selection of T cell receptor beta chains follows, all from one sample in a study of immune cell composition in non-small cell lung cancer. Some clones are missing from TCRdb's copy, which holds only in-frame ones; the method was immunoSEQ multiplex PCR. This sample yields approximately 4,800 clones, of which roughly 70% are seen a single time; roughly 10% belongs to the top ten. The specimen sequenced was lung tumor tissue. These receptor sequences come from a human donor with non-small cell lung cancer. The CDR3 runs from the conserved cysteine through the conserved F or W. A D gene is named only where the DNA matches it firmly. Size is stated for part of the rows, as once, few or many counts, or as a class when the clone is expanded.

d_gene	abundance	v_gene	len	j_gene	CDR3nt	CDR3aa
TRBD1	.	TRBV5-1	15	TRBJ1-2	TGCGCCAGCCGCCTGCGGGACAGTTATAACTATGGCTACACCTTC	CASRLRDSYNYGYTF
.	.	TRBV29-1	17	TRBJ2-3	TGCAGCGTCAACGGCGGAAATCCCTCTCTTGGCACAGATACGCAGTATTTT	CSVNGGNPSLGTDTQYF
.	once	TRBV6-7	14	TRBJ1-1	TGTGCCAGCAGTTGGCACAGGGATCTTCGGGAAGCTTTCTTT	CASSWHRDLREAFF
TRBD1	.	TRBV5-1	13	TRBJ2-2	TGCGCCAGCAGACAGGGGGACACCGGGGAGCTGTTTTTT	CASRQGDTGELFF
.	.	TRBV7-8	16	TRBJ1-5	TGTGCCAGCAGCTTAGGGGGGGACCAGAGAAATCAGCCCCAGCATTTT	CASSLGGDQRNQPQHF
.	.	TRBV12-5	16	TRBJ1-2	TGTGCTAGTGCCCCATTGGTGGAGGCTCGACACTATGGCTACACCTTC	CASAPLVEARHYGYTF
.	few	TRBV6-1	15	TRBJ2-1	TGTGCCAGCGGCGGTAGCTCCGGCTCCTACAATGAGCAGTTCTTC	CASGGSSGSYNEQFF
TRBD1	.	TRBV6-1	16	TRBJ1-6	TGTGCCAGCAGTGAATCGCGCGGACAGGGGATATCACCCCTCCACTTT	CASSESRGQGISPLHF
TRBD1	.	TRBV5-1	15	TRBJ1-6	TGCGCCAGCAGGCCTACGACAGGGTCGGATTCACCCCTCCACTTT	CASRPTTGSDSPLHF
TRBD2	few	TRBV19	14	TRBJ2-7	TGTGCCAGTAGTTCTCCGACTAGCTCTTACGAGCAGTACTTC	CASSSPTSSYEQYF
TRBD2	.	TRBV11-2	14	TRBJ2-1	TGTGCCAGCAGCTTAGCGGGAGGGTACAATGAGCAGTTCTTC	CASSLAGGYNEQFF
.	.	TRBV21-1	17	TRBJ2-2	TGTGCCAGCAGCAAAGCGCCTAGCGGGAGTGGCACCGGGGAGCTGTTTTTT	CASSKAPSGSGTGELFF
TRBD1	few	TRBV7-9	14	TRBJ1-2	TGTGCCAGCAAGGGACAGGCAGCTAACTATGGCTACACCTTC	CASKGQAANYGYTF
.	.	TRBV27	15	TRBJ2-3	TGTGCCAGCAGTTACGGGAGTAAGAAAACAGATACGCAGTATTTT	CASSYGSKKTDTQYF
TRBD2	.	TRBV4-1	15	TRBJ2-1	TGCGCCAGCAGCCAAGGAACTAGCGGGAGCGGTGAGCAGTTCTTC	CASSQGTSGSGEQFF
.	.	TRBV4-2	15	TRBJ2-7	TGTGCCAGCAGCCAAGATCGGGGAGCCTCGGGGGAGCAGTACTTC	CASSQDRGASGEQYF
.	few	TRBV12-2	17	TRBJ2-2	TGTGCAAGTCGCTTACGGGGGGGAGCGACAGACACCGGGGAGCTGTTTTTT	CASRLRGGATDTGELFF
.	.	TRBV27	15	TRBJ1-1	TGTGCCAGCAGCTTCTCCAGAACAGGGAACACTGAAGCTTTCTTT	CASSFSRTGNTEAFF
.	.	TRBV10-3	14	TRBJ2-3	TGTGCCATCAGTGAGAGGGGGTACACAGATACGCAGTATTTT	CAISERGYTDTQYF
.	.	TRBV5-1	17	TRBJ1-3	TGCGCCAGCAGCCAAGGCCACAGGGATTACTCTGGAAACACCATATATTTT	CASSQGHRDYSGNTIYF
.	once	TRBV6-6	14	TRBJ1-5	TGTGCCAGCACTCCGAACTATAGCAATCAGCCCCAGCATTTT	CASTPNYSNQPQHF
TRBD2	few	TRBV29-1	13	TRBJ2-7	TGCAGCGTTGCGGGAGGCTTTTTGTACGAGCAGTACTTC	CSVAGGFLYEQYF
TRBD2	.	TRBV11-2	14	TRBJ2-1	TGTGCCAGCAGCCCACTAGCGGGAGGGAATGAGCAGTTCTTC	CASSPLAGGNEQFF
.	.	TRBV19	14	TRBJ1-5	TGTGCCAGTAGTATAACAGGGTCCGGCCAGCCCCAGCATTTT	CASSITGSGQPQHF
.	.	TRBV19	16	TRBJ1-3	TGTGCCAGTAGTCCTCTGGTAGGGGGAAGTGGAAACACCATATATTTT	CASSPLVGGSGNTIYF
.	few	TRBV11-3	13	TRBJ2-1	TGTGCCAGCAGCCCCGGACTCCACAATGAGCAGTTCTTC	CASSPGLHNEQFF
TRBD2	.	TRBV14	16	TRBJ2-7	TGTGCCAGCAGCCAATACCTAGCGGGAGGTTCCTACGAGCAGTACTTC	CASSQYLAGGSYEQYF
.	.	TRBV28	16	TRBJ1-5	TGTGCCAGCAGTTTAGGGGGGGCGCGTGGCAATCAGCCCCAGCATTTT	CASSLGGARGNQPQHF
TRBD1	.	TRBV18	17	TRBJ1-4	TGTGCCAGCTCACCTAGTGGACAGGGAACGTCTAATGAAAAACTGTTTTTT	CASSPSGQGTSNEKLFF
.	.	TRBV6-5	15	TRBJ2-6	TGTGCCAGCCGGACTGGGAGCTCTGGGGCCAACGTCCTGACTTTC	CASRTGSSGANVLTF
.	once	TRBV5-1	13	TRBJ2-2	TGCGCCAGCAGCTTGGTAGAGACCGGGGAGCTGTTTTTT	CASSLVETGELFF
TRBD1	.	TRBV29-1	16	TRBJ2-2	TGCAGCGCCGCCCGATGGACAGGGAGAGGCTCCGGGGAGCTGTTTTTT	CSAARWTGRGSGELFF
TRBD2	.	TRBV28	14	TRBJ2-1	TGTGCCAGCAGTTCCCCCGGGAGGTACAATGAGCAGTTCTTC	CASSSPGRYNEQFF
TRBD1	few	TRBV19	13	TRBJ1-1	TGTGCCAGTAGGGGACAGGGGAACACTGAAGCTTTCTTT	CASRGQGNTEAFF
.	once	TRBV2	12	TRBJ2-7	TGTGCCAGCAAAGTCGGAGACTACGAGCAGTACTTC	CASKVGDYEQYF
.	.	TRBV7-2	15	TRBJ2-3	TGTGCCAGCAGCTATACTAGCTTCCCACGGGATACGCAGTATTTT	CASSYTSFPRDTQYF
TRBD1	few	TRBV14	17	TRBJ2-7	TGTGCCAGCAGCCAACAGGACAGGGAATTCTACTCCTACGAGCAGTACTTC	CASSQQDREFYSYEQYF
.	.	TRBV21-1	11	TRBJ2-3	TGTGCCAGCCCTAGCCGCGGGCGGGAGTATTTT	CASPSRGREYF
TRBD2	.	TRBV9	15	TRBJ2-7	TGTGCCAGCTCCCAGGGACTAGCCCCCTCCTACGAGCAGTACTTC	CASSQGLAPSYEQYF
TRBD2	.	TRBV28	15	TRBJ2-1	TGTGCCAGCATGCCCCCCGGGACTAGCGGCAATGAGCAGTTCTTC	CASMPPGTSGNEQFF
TRBD1	.	TRBV6-1	15	TRBJ1-5	TGTGCCAGCAGTGAAAGCGTAGGGGGCAGCCAGCCCCAGCATTTT	CASSESVGGSQPQHF
.	.	TRBV11-2	13	TRBJ1-1	TGTGCCAGCAGCGCGGGGTTGAACACTGAAGCTTTCTTT	CASSAGLNTEAFF
TRBD1	.	TRBV5-4	14	TRBJ2-7	TGTGCCAGCAGCTTGACAGGGGGCGAATACGAGCAGTACTTC	CASSLTGGEYEQYF
.	few	TRBV15	13	TRBJ2-1	TGTGCCACCAGCAGCGGACTTAACAATGAGCAGTTCTTC	CATSSGLNNEQFF
.	.	TRBV5-4	13	TRBJ2-6	TGTGCCTATCGGACATCCGGGGCCAACGTCCTGACTTTC	CAYRTSGANVLTF
TRBD2	.	TRBV19	15	TRBJ2-2	TGTGCCAGTCGCAGTGAGCGGGAGTACACCGGGGAGCTGTTTTTT	CASRSEREYTGELFF
.	few	TRBV27	15	TRBJ2-7	TGTGCCAGCAGCTCGAGCCGGGACATATTCTACGAGCAGTACTTC	CASSSSRDIFYEQYF
.	.	TRBV5-6	14	TRBJ2-7	TGTGCCAGCAGCTTGGCCGCGACTCCCAGCAAGCAGTACTTC	CASSLAATPSKQYF
TRBD2	.	TRBV6-5	15	TRBJ2-5	TGTGCCAGCAGTCCTGGGGCTAGCGGGAGGGAGACCCAGTACTTC	CASSPGASGRETQYF